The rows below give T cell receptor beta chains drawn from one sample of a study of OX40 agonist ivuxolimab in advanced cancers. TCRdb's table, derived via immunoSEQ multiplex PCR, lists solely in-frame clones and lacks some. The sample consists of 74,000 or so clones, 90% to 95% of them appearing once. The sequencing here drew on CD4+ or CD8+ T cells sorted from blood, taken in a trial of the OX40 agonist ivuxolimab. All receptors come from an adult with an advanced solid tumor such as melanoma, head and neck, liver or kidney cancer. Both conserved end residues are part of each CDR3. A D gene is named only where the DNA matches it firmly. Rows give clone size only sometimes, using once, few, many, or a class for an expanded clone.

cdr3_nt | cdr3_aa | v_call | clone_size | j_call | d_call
TGTGCCAGCAGTTTAATAGGGGAGACCCAGTACTTC | CASSLIGETQYF | TRBV28 | . | TRBJ2-5 | .
TGTGCCTGGAGCTGGACATCTCAACCAGACTATGGCTACACCTTC | CAWSWTSQPDYGYTF | TRBV30 | . | TRBJ1-2 | .
TGTGCCAGCAGGGGCGAGAGCACAGATACGCAGTATTTT | CASRGESTDTQYF | TRBV6-6 | . | TRBJ2-3 | .
TGCGCCAGCAGCTTGGAGGGGTCCTCCTCTGGGGCCAACGTCCTGACTTTC | CASSLEGSSSGANVLTF | TRBV5-1 | . | TRBJ2-6 | .
TGTGCCAGCAGCTTTGGAGTTGGAAATTCACCCCTCCACTTT | CASSFGVGNSPLHF | TRBV5-5 | few | TRBJ1-6 | .
TGTGCCAGCAGTCTAGTCGGCGGGGAGCTGTTTTTT | CASSLVGGELFF | TRBV7-9 | . | TRBJ2-2 | .
TGTGCCAGCAGTTACTCGAACGCAGGGATTCAGCCCCAGCATTTT | CASSYSNAGIQPQHF | TRBV6-6 | . | TRBJ1-5 | .
TGTGCCAGCACCCTGGGGACAGGCAATCAGCCCCAGCATTTT | CASTLGTGNQPQHF | TRBV7-9 | . | TRBJ1-5 | TRBD1
TGTGCCAGCAGTTCACGGACAGGGGTTAAGTCCTACGAGCAGTACTTC | CASSSRTGVKSYEQYF | TRBV6-6 | . | TRBJ2-7 | TRBD1
TGTGCCAGCAGCTTTGGCAGCCAGAGCTCCTACGAGCAGTACTTC | CASSFGSQSSYEQYF | TRBV7-2 | . | TRBJ2-7 | .
TGTGCCAGTAGTAGCGGACAGTTCTATGGCTACACCTTC | CASSSGQFYGYTF | TRBV19 | . | TRBJ1-2 | .
TGTGCCAGCAGCTTGGACAACTCCTACGAGCAGTACTTC | CASSLDNSYEQYF | TRBV5-4 | . | TRBJ2-7 | .
TGTGCCATCAGTGAGGACAGGGCGGGCTACACCTTC | CAISEDRAGYTF | TRBV10-3 | . | TRBJ1-2 | TRBD1
TGTGCCAGCAGCCCGCAGGGGTCGCCTAATTCACCCCTCCACTTT | CASSPQGSPNSPLHF | TRBV7-2 | . | TRBJ1-6 | .
TGTGCCAGCAGCCCCCCCCGGGGCTCCTACAATGAGCAGTTCTTC | CASSPPRGSYNEQFF | TRBV6-1 | . | TRBJ2-1 | .
TGTGCCAGCAGCCAGGTCTCCTACGAGCAGTACTTC | CASSQVSYEQYF | TRBV4-2 | . | TRBJ2-7 | .
TGTGCCAGCACGAGGGGACAGGGGGACACCGGGGAGCTGTTTTTT | CASTRGQGDTGELFF | TRBV6-6 | . | TRBJ2-2 | TRBD1
TGTGCCAGCAGCTTAGAGGGATGGGGGTCACCCCTCCACTTT | CASSLEGWGSPLHF | TRBV11-2 | few | TRBJ1-6 | .
TGTGCCAGCAGCTTGGGACTAGCGATATCCCAAGAGACCCAGTACTTC | CASSLGLAISQETQYF | TRBV7-3 | . | TRBJ2-5 | TRBD2
TGTGCCAGCAGCTTGGATCTGGGGTATGGCTACACCTTC | CASSLDLGYGYTF | TRBV5-6 | . | TRBJ1-2 | .
TGTGCCAGCAGCTGGACTGGCAATTCCTACAATGAGCAGTTCTTC | CASSWTGNSYNEQFF | TRBV5-5 | . | TRBJ2-1 | .